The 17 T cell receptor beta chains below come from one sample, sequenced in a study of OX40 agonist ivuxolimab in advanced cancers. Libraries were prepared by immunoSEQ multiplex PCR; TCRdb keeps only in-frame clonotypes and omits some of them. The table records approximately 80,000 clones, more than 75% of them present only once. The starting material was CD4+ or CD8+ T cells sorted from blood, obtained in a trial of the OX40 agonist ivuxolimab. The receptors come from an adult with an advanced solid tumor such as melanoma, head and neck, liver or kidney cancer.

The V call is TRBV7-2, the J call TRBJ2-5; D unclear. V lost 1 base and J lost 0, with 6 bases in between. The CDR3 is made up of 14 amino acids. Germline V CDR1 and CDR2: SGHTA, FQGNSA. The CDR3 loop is CASSLGPYQETQYF. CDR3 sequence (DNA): TGTGCCAGCAGCTTAGGACCGTACCAAGAGACCCAGTACTTC.

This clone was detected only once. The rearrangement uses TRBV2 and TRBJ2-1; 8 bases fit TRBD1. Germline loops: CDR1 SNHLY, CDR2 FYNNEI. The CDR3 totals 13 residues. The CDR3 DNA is TGTGGACAATCCGGGACAGGTTTCAGTGAGCAGTTCTTC. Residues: CGQSGTGFSEQFF.

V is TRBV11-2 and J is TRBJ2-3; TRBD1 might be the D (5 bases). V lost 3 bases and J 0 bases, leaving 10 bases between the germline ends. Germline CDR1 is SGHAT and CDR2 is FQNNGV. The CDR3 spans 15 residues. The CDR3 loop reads CASSLTVTSTDTQYF. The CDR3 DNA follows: TGTGCCAGCAGCTTGACAGTGACTAGCACAGATACGCAGTATTTT.

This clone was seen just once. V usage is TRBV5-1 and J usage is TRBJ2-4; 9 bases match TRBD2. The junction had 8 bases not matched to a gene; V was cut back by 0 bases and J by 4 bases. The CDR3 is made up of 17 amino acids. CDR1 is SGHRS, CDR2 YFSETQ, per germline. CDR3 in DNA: TGCGCCAGCAGCTTGGCACGCGGGGGGGCCGCAAAAAACATTCAGTACTTC. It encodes CASSLARGGAAKNIQYF.

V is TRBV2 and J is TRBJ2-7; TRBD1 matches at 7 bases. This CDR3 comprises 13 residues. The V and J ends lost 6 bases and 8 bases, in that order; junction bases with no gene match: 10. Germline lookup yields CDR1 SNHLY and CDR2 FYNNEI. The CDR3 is CASRSETGSKQYF. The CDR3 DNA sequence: TGTGCCAGCAGATCGGAGACAGGGAGCAAGCAGTACTTC.

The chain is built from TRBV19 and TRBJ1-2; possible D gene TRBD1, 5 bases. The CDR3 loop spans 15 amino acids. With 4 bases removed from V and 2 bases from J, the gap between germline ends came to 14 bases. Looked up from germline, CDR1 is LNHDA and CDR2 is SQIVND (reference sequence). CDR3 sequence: CASSNIPGMNYGYTF. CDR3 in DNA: TGTGCCAGTAGTAATATTCCAGGGATGAACTATGGCTACACCTTC.

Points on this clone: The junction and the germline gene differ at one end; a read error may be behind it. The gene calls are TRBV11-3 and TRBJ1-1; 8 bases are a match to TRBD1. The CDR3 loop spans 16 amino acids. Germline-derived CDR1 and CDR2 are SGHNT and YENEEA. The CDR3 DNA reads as TGTGCCAGCACCGATACCGGACAGGGAAAAAACAGTGAAGCTTTCTTT. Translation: CASTDTGQGKNSEAFF.

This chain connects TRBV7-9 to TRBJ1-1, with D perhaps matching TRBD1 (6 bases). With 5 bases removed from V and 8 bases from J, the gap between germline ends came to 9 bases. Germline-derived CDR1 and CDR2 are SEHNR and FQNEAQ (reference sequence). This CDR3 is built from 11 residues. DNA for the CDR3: TGTGCCAGCAGCCGACAGGAAGAAGCTTTCTTT. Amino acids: CASSRQEEAFF.

The CDR3 loop is CASSPVVSYEQYF. The CDR3, as DNA: TGTGCCAGTTCCCCGGTCGTATCCTACGAGCAGTACTTC. The rearrangement links TRBV19 to TRBJ2-7; D not resolved. The CDR3 contains 13 residues. Per the germline V gene, CDR1 is LNHDA and CDR2 is SQIVND (reference sequence). V shed 8 bases and J shed 1 base, with 12 bases lying between them. Together with reference TRBV19 and TRBJ2-7, the CDR3 gives the full variable domain: DGGITQSPKYLFRKEGQNVTLSCEQNLNHDAMYWYRQDPGQGLRLIYYSQIVNDFQKGDIAEGYSVSREKKESFPLTVTSAQKNPTAFYLCASSPVVSYEQYFGPGTRLTVT.

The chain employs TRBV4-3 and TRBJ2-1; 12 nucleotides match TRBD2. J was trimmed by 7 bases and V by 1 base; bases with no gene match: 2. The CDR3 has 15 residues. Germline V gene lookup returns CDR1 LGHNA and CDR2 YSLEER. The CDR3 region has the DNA TGCGCCAGCAGCCAAGGACTAGCGGGAGAAAATGAGCAGTTCTTC. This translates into CASSQGLAGENEQFF.

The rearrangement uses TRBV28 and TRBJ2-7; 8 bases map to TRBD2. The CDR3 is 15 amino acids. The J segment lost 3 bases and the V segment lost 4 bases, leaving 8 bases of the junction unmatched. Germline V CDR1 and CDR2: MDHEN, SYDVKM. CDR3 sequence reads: CASSSPSGRNYEQYF. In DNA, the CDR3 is TGTGCCAGCAGTTCCCCGAGCGGGAGAAACTACGAGCAGTACTTC.

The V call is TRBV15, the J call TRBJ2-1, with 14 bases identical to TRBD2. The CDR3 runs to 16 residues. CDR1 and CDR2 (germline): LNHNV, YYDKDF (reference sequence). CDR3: CAVGLAGVGFVNEQFF. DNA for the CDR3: TGTGCGGTGGGACTAGCGGGAGTAGGATTTGTCAATGAGCAGTTCTTC.

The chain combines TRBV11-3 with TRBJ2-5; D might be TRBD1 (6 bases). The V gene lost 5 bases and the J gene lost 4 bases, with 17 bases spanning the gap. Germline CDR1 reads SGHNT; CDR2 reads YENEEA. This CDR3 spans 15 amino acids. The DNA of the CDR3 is TGTGCCAGCAGCACCCGAACTAACAGGGCAGAGACCCAGTACTTC. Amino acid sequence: CASSTRTNRAETQYF.

CDR3 sequence (DNA): TGTGCCAGCAGTTTACCCAGGGTAGTCAATGAGCAGTTCTTC. As protein: CASSLPRVVNEQFF. The rearrangement uses TRBV28 and TRBJ2-1; D is possibly TRBD1 (5 bases). The V and J ends lost 2 bases and 6 bases respectively, with 11 bases between them. Germline lookup yields CDR1 MDHEN and CDR2 SYDVKM. The CDR3 runs to 14 residues.

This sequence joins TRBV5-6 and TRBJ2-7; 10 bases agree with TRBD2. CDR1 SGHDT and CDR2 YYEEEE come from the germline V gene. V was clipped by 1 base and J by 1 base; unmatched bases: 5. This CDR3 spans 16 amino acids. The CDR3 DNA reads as TGTGCCAGCAGCTTGAAGCTAGCGGGGGTGTCCTACGAGCAGTACTTC. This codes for CASSLKLAGVSYEQYF.

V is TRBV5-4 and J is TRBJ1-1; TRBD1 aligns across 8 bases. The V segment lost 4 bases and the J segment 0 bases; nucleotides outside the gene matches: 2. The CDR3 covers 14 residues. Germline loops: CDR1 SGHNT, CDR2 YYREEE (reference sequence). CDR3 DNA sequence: TGTGCCAGCAGCCAGGGGGCCATGAACACTGAAGCTTTCTTT. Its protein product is CASSQGAMNTEAFF.

CDR3 coding DNA: TGTGCCTACCGCCAGCGGCCCTACAATGAGCAGTTCTTC. This codes for CAYRQRPYNEQFF. The rearrangement joins TRBV7-9 to TRBJ2-1; possible D gene TRBD2, 5 bases. Germline CDR1 and CDR2: SEHNR and FQNEAQ (reference sequence). V lost 11 bases and J 2 bases, leaving 13 bases between the germline ends. The CDR3 has 13 amino acids.